This TCR beta chain was observed in a study of cytomegalovirus exposure and HLA in healthy donors. General study results and limits: Reportedly, HLA-A and HLA-B alleles of most subjects were accurately predicted from TCR beta. Presence/absence analyses assumed roughly uniform sequencing depth across donors, which may not hold. An Asian-associated ancestry cluster reportedly showed fewer N-insertions than the approximately 670-donor mean in a later analysis.

A note on this clone: The target antigen is unknown.

CDR1 MNHNS and CDR2 SASEGT come from the germline V gene. The CDR3 contains 13 residues. Trimming pared 7 bases from V and 3 bases from J, leaving 13 bases between. It was with 60 Vbeta and 13 Jbeta primers that the PCR ran. Only in-frame clones appear in the TCRdb table, and some are missing; sequencing was by immunoSEQ multiplex PCR. The data show 150,000 to 200,000 clones, 70% to 80% seen once. The J gene is TRBJ2-7, the V gene TRBV6-1, with D perhaps matching TRBD2 (6 bases). The sequence came from a man aged 35 to 55 in good health and CMV-seronegative. Sequencing input: PBMCs. CDR3 region: CASMEGSNYEQYF. The CDR3 region has the DNA TGTGCCAGCATGGAGGGCTCTAACTACGAGCAGTACTTC.